This T cell receptor beta chain was obtained from a study of human T cells and chemical hapten exposure. Study results and caveats: Compared to controls, expanded TCRs made significantly more large clusters of similar CDR3s.

This clonotype came up a few times. What it recognizes is unknown. Trimming shortened V by 4 bases and J by 9 bases, and 13 bases separated the two germline ends. Looked up from germline, CDR1 is LGHNA and CDR2 is YSLEER. The CDR3 is 14 residues long. Time point noted: patch test 1, 2 weeks after DPC sensitization. The treatment denotes: therapeutic diphenylcyclopropenone sensitization with weekly scalp DPC. TCRdb processed the RACE reads anew with MiXCR; each CDR3 protein has one entry. Of 340,000 or so distinct CDR3 sequences listed, approximately 6.9% are singletons. This TCR was sampled from a woman aged 18-35 years with alopecia areata. Some clones in this sample may be carry-over from other donors' samples. The starting material was whole blood, obtained in connection with sensitization to the hapten diphenylcyclopropenone (DPC). V gene TRBV4-3 combines with J gene TRBJ1-6, with a tentative D call TRBD1 (5 bases). CDR3 coding DNA: TGCGCCAGCAGCCCCCGAGACAGTTTTTCACCCCTCCACTTT. This translates into CASSPRDSFSPLHF.